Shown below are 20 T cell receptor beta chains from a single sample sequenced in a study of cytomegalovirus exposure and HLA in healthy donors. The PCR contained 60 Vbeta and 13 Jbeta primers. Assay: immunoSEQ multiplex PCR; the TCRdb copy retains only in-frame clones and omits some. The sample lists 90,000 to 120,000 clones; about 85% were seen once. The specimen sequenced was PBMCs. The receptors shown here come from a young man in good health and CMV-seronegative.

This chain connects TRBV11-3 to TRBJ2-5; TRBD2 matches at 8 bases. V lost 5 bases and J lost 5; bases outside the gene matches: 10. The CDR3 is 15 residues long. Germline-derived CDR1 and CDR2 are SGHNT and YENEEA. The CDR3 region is CASSPGLVLGETQYF. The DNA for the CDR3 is TGTGCCAGCAGCCCGGGACTAGTCCTCGGGGAGACCCAGTACTTC.

Written as DNA, the CDR3 is TGTGCCAGCAGCTTAGGGGGACTAGGGGCCACCGGGGAGCTGTTTTTT. This sequence encodes CASSLGGLGATGELFF. J is TRBJ2-2 and V is TRBV7-9, with 8 positions matching TRBD2. Germline lookup yields CDR1 SEHNR and CDR2 FQNEAQ (reference sequence). The junction had 5 bases not matched to a gene; V was cut back by 1 base and J by 4 bases. The CDR3 length is 16 residues.

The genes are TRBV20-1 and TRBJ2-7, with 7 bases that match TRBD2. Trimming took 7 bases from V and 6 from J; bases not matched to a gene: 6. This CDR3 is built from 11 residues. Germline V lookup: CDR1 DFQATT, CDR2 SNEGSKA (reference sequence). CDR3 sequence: CSETSSGEQYF. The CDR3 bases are TGCAGTGAGACTAGCTCGGGCGAGCAGTACTTC.

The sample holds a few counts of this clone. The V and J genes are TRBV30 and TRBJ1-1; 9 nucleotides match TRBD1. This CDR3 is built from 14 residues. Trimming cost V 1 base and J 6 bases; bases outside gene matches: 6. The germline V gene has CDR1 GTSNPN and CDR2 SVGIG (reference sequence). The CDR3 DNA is TGTGCCTGGAGTGGGACAGGGGAAAAAGCTGAAGCTTTCTTT. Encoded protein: CAWSGTGEKAEAFF.

The CDR3 coding sequence is TGTGCCAGCAGCGTAGCTCGCCCCGGGACAGGGGGCCACGATCAGCCCCAGCATTTT. It is translated as CASSVARPGTGGHDQPQHF. The rearrangement joins TRBV9 to TRBJ1-5; 12 nucleotides line up with TRBD1. Germline V gives CDR1 SGDLS, CDR2 YYNGEE. Trimming at V came to 0 bases and at J to 5 bases, leaving 12 bases not matched to a gene. This CDR3 region has 19 residues.

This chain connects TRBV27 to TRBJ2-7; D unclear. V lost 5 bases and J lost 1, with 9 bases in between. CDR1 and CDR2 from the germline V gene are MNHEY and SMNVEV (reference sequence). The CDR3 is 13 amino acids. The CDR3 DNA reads TGTGCCAGCAGTCAAGGAGCGTCCTACGAGCAGTACTTC. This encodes CASSQGASYEQYF.

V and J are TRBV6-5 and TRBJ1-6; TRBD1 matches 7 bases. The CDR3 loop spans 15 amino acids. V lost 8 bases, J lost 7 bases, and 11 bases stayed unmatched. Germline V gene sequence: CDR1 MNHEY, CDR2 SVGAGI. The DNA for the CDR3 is TGTGCCAGCCTTGGCCGGGACAGAGTAAATTCACCCCTCCACTTT. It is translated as CASLGRDRVNSPLHF.

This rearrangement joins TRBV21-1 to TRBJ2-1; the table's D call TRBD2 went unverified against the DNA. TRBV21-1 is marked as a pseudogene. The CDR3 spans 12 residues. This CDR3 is CASMTSGGEQFF. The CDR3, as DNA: TGTGCCAGCATGACTAGCGGGGGTGAGCAGTTCTTC.

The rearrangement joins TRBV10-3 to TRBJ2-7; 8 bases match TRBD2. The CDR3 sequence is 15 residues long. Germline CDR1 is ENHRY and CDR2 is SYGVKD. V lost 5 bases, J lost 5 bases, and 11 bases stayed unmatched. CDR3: CAISNGASGYNEQYF. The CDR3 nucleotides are TGTGCCATCAGTAACGGGGCTAGCGGGTATAACGAGCAGTACTTC.

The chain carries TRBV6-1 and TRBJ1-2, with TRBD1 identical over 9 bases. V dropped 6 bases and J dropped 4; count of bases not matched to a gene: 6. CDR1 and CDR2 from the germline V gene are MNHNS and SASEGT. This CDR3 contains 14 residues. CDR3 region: CASRLQGATYGYTF. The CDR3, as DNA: TGTGCCAGCAGACTACAGGGGGCGACCTATGGCTACACCTTC.

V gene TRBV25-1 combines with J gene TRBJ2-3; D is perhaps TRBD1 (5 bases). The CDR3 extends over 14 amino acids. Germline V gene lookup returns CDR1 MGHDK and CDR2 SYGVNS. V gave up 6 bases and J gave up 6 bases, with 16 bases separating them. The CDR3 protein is CASSRATGPDTQYF. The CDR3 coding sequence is TGTGCCAGCAGCCGTGCAACAGGTCCGGATACGCAGTATTTT.

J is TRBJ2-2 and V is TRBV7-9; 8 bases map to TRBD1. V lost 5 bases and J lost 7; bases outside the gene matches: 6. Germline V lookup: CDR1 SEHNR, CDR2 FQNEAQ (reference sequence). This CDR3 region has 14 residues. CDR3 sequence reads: CASSATGAGGELFF. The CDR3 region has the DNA TGTGCCAGCAGCGCGACAGGGGCGGGCGGGGAGCTGTTTTTT. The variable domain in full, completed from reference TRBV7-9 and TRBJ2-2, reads DTGVSQNPRHKITKRGQNVTFRCDPISEHNRLYWYRQTLGQGPEFLTYFQNEAQLEKSRLLSDRFSAERPKGSFSTLEIQRTEQGDSAMYLCASSATGAGGELFFGEGSRLTVL.

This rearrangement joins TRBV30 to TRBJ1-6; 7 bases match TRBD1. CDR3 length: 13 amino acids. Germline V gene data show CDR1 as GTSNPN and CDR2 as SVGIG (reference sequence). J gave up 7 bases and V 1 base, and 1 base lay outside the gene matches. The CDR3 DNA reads TGTGCCTGGAGTGCGACAGGGAATTCACCCCTCCACTTT. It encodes CAWSATGNSPLHF.

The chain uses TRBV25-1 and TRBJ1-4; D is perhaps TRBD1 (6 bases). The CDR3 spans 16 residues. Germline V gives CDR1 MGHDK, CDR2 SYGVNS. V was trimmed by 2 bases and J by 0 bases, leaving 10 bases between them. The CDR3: CASSEGRGPTNEKLFF. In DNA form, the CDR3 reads TGTGCCAGCAGTGAAGGCAGGGGTCCAACTAATGAAAAACTGTTTTTT.

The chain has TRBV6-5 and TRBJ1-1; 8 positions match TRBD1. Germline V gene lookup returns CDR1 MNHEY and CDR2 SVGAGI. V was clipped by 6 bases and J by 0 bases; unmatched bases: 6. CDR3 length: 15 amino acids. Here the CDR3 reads CASSRTGPMNTEAFF. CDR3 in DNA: TGTGCCAGCAGCCGGACAGGGCCCATGAACACTGAAGCTTTCTTT.

The CDR3 nucleotides are TGTGCCAGCAGGGACTTTGGCATCTCGAACACTGAAGCTTTCTTT. This sequence encodes CASRDFGISNTEAFF. J is TRBJ1-1 and V is TRBV6-5; no reliable D call. The CDR3 length is 15 residues. Per the germline V gene, CDR1 is MNHEY and CDR2 is SVGAGI. Trimming removed 6 bases at V and 1 base at J, with 15 bases between.

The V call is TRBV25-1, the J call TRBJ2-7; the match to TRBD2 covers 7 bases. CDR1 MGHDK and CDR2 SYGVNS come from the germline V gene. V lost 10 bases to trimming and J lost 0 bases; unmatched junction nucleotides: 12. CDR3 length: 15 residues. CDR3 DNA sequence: TGTGCCAACCTTGAGGCGGGCGGGAGCTCCTACGAGCAGTACTTC. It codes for CANLEAGGSSYEQYF.

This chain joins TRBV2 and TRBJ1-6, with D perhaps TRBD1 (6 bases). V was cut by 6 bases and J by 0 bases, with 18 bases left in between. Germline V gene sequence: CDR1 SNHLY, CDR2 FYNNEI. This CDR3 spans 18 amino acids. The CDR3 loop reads CASSVPGHLSSYNSPLHF. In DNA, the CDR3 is TGTGCCAGCAGCGTCCCGGGACATTTGAGCTCCTATAATTCACCCCTCCACTTT.

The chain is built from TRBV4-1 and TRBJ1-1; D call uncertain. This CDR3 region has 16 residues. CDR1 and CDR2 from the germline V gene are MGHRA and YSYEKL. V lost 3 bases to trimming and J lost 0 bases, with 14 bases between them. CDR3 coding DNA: TGCGCCAGCAGCCAGAGACAAAGGCAGCTGAACACTGAAGCTTTCTTT. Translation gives CASSQRQRQLNTEAFF.

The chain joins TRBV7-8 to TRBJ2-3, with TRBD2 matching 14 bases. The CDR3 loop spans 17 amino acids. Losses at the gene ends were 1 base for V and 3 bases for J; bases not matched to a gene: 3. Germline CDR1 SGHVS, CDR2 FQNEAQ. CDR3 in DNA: TGTGCCAGCAGCTTAGGGACTAGCGGGGGGTTGACAGATACGCAGTATTTT. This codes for CASSLGTSGGLTDTQYF.